This TCR beta chain derives from a study of T cell repertoires in cytomegalovirus infection. Study-wide points: The ex vivo response was dominated by HLA-C-restricted CMV-specific TCR beta clonotypes. Based on cumulative public TCR beta family frequency, carriers of CMV plus the relevant HLA were identified.

The CDR3 covers 15 residues. Per germline, CDR1 SEHNR and CDR2 FQNEAQ (reference sequence). Trimming left V 0 bases short and J 4 bases short, with 12 bases between. TCRdb analysed the reads with MiXCR anew, one entry per CDR3 protein. The sample consists of about 47,000 distinct CDR3 sequences, about 18% of them appearing once. In the case of this clonotype: What it binds is not known.

The chain couples TRBV7-9 to TRBJ1-1, with D maybe TRBD1 (5 bases). The sequence came from a human donor in good health (CMV status not recorded). Some clones in this sample may be carry-over from other donors' samples. The sequences come from CD8+ T cells from cultured PBMCs, collected from culture after CMV antigen stimulation. The CDR3 DNA reads as TGTGCCAGCAGCTTAGCGCCCAGGGCCTCCACTGAAGCTTTCTTT. Protein: CASSLAPRASTEAFF.